The source of this T cell receptor beta chain is a study of OX40 agonist ivuxolimab in advanced cancers. The CDR3 spans 13 residues. Germline CDR1 reads MNHEY; CDR2 reads SVGAGI. V was cut by 4 bases and J by 4 bases, with 8 bases left in between. Data came from immunoSEQ multiplex PCR; TCRdb stores just in-frame clones and leaves some out. Among around 98,000 clones listed, around 90% were seen once. This chain joins TRBV6-5 and TRBJ2-1; D unclear. Sequenced material: CD4+ or CD8+ T cells sorted from blood, taken in a trial of the OX40 agonist ivuxolimab. The TCR was taken from an adult with an advanced solid tumor such as melanoma, head and neck, liver or kidney cancer. CDR3: CASSLDGYNEQFF. In nucleotides, the CDR3 is TGTGCCAGCAGTTTGGACGGATACAATGAGCAGTTCTTC.